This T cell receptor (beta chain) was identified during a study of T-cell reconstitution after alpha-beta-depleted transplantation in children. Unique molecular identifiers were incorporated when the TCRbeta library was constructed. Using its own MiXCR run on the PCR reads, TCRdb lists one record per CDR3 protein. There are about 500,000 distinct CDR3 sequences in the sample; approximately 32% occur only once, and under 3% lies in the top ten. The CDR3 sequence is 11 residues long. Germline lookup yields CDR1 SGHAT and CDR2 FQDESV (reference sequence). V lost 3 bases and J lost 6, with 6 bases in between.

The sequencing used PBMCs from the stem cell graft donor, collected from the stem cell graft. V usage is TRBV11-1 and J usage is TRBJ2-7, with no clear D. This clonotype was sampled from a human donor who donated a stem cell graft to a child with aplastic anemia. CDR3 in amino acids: CASSLLPEQYV. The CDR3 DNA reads TGTGCCAGCAGCTTGCTCCCCGAGCAGTACGTC.